This T cell receptor beta chain originates from a study of long-term antiretroviral therapy in people with HIV. Study conclusions and caveats: Diversity measured after ART increased yet remained under transplant donor controls. Repertoires in HIV (unlike those of controls) had narrower CDR3 length ranges.

Germline CDR1 and CDR2: SQVTM and ANQGSEA. With 7 bases removed from V and 10 bases from J, the gap between germline ends came to 36 bases. This CDR3 region has 18 residues. Run at survey level, the immunoSEQ assay was version v3.0. Repertoires were generated with immunoSEQ multiplex PCR, while TCRdb's copy carries only in-frame clones and drops some. Of about 23,000 clones in the sample, about four fifths were seen once. Concerning this clone itself: Its antigen remains unidentified.

Sequencing used unsorted PBMCs, obtained 1.5 years after starting antiretroviral therapy. The source is a man aged 25 to 45 with HIV. The gene calls are TRBV29-1 and TRBJ2-3, with D perhaps being TRBD1 or TRBD2 (6 bases each). CDR3: CSANVGGRGGDPPRAQYF. The DNA for the CDR3 is TGCAGCGCAAACGTAGGGGGTCGCGGCGGGGACCCGCCGCGTGCGCAGTATTTT.